Below, one T cell receptor (beta chain) is given with its context. Its antigen is unidentified. The CDR3 length is 16 residues. J was trimmed by 6 bases and V by 0 bases; bases with no gene match: 9. The germline V gene encodes CDR1 SGDLS and CDR2 YYNGEE. The sample belongs to a study of long-term antiretroviral therapy in people with HIV. Run at survey level, the immunoSEQ assay was version v3.0. Here immunoSEQ multiplex PCR was the method, and the copy in TCRdb shows in-frame clones only, minus some. Of about 12,000 clones in the sample, 70% to 80% were seen once. Broader study findings: Post-treatment diversity went higher with ART but stayed below transplant donor controls.

This clonotype originated in a man aged 35 to 55 with HIV. The chain is built from TRBV9 and TRBJ1-3; the match to TRBD1 covers 7 bases. The starting material was unsorted PBMCs, obtained approximately 3.2 years before starting antiretroviral therapy. This chain's CDR3 is CASSVDPGQALNTIYF. The CDR3 DNA reads TGTGCCAGCAGCGTAGACCCCGGACAGGCCTTAAACACCATATATTTT.